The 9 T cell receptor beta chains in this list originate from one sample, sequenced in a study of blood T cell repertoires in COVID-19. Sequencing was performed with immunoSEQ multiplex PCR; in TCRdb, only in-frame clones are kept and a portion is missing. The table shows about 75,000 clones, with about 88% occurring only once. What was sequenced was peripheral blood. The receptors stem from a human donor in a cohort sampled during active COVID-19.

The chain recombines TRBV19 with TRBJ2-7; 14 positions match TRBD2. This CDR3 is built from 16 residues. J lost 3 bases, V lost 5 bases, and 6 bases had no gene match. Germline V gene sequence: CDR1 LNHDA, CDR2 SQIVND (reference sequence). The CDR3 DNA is TGTGCCAGTAGTCCCGGGACTAGCGGGAGCGGCTACGAGCAGTACTTC. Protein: CASSPGTSGSGYEQYF. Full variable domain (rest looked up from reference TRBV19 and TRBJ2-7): DGGITQSPKYLFRKEGQNVTLSCEQNLNHDAMYWYRQDPGQGLRLIYYSQIVNDFQKGDIAEGYSVSREKKESFPLTVTSAQKNPTAFYLCASSPGTSGSGYEQYFGPGTRLTVT.

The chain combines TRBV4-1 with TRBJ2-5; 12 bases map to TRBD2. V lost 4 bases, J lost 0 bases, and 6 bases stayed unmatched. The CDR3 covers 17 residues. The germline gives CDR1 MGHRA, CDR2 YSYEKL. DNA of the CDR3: TGCGCCAGCAGCCCGGGACTAGCGGGCGGGTACCAAGAGACCCAGTACTTC. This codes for CASSPGLAGGYQETQYF.

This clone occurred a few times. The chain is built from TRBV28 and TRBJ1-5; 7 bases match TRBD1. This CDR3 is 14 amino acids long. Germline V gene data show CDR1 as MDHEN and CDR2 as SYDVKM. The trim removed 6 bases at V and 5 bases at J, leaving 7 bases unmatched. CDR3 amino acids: CASRQGTAHQPQHF. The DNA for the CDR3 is TGTGCCAGCAGGCAGGGGACAGCCCATCAGCCCCAGCATTTT.

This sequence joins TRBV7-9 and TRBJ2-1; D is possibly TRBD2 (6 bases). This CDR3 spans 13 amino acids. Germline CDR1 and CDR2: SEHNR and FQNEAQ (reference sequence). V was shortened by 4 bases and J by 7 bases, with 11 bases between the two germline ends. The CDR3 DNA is TGTGCCAGCAGCTCAGCGGGCGTGAATGAGCAGTTCTTC. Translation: CASSSAGVNEQFF. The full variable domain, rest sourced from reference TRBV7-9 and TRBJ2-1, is DTGVSQNPRHKITKRGQNVTFRCDPISEHNRLYWYRQTLGQGPEFLTYFQNEAQLEKSRLLSDRFSAERPKGSFSTLEIQRTEQGDSAMYLCASSSAGVNEQFFGPGTRLTVL.

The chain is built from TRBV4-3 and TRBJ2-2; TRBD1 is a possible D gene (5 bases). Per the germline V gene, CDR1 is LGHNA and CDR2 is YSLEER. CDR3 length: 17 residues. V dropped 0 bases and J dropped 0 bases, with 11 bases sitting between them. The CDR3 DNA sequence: TGCGCCAGCAGCCAAGATCAAGGCAGGGCGAACACCGGGGAGCTGTTTTTT. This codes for CASSQDQGRANTGELFF.

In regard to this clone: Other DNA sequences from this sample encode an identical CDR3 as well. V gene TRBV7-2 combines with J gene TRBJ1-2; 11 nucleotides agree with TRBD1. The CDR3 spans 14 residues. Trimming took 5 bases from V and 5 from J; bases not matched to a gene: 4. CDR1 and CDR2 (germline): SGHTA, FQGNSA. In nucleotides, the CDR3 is TGTGCCAGCAGCCCGGGACAGGGGGGATATGGCTACACCTTC. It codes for CASSPGQGGYGYTF.

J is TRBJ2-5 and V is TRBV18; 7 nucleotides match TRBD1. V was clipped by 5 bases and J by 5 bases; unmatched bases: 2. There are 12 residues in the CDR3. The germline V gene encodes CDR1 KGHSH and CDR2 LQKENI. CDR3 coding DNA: TGTGCCAGCTCAACAGGGGTTGAGACCCAGTACTTC. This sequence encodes CASSTGVETQYF.

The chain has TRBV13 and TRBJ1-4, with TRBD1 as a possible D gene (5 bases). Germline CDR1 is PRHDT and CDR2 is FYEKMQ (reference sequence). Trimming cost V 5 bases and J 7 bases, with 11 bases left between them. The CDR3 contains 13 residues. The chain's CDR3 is CASSGGTSEKLFF. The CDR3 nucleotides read TGTGCCAGCAGCGGCGGGACGTCTGAAAAACTGTTTTTT.

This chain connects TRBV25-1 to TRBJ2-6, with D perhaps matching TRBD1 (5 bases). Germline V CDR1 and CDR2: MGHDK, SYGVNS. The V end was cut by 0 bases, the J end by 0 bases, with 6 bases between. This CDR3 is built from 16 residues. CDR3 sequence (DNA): TGTGCCAGCAGTGAATATCAGGGCTCTGGGGCCAACGTCCTGACTTTC. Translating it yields CASSEYQGSGANVLTF.